This is a list of T cell receptor delta chains from one sample in a study of gamma-delta chains in newborns, infants, children. TCRdb re-analyzed the reads via CATT. The data hold approximately 7,000 delta-chain clones, with about 11% observed a single time. The specimen sequenced was blood. The source is a child who was a newborn, infant or young child, either healthy, febrile or measles-vaccinated (not recorded which). Each CDR3 is given with its conserved first and last residue. The D gene is left open where the match is weak. Clone size is given for some rows only: seen once, a few or many times, or a class if the clone is expanded.

clone size: few
D gene: -
V gene: TRDV2
J gene: TRDJ1
CDR3 length: 15
CDR3 protein: CACDLWGIRTDKLIF
CDR3 DNA: -

clone size: few
D gene: TRDD3
V gene: TRDV2
J gene: TRDJ1
CDR3 length: 18
CDR3 protein: CACDPLGGGRGYTDKLTF
CDR3 DNA: TGTGCCTGTGACCCCCTCGGTGGGGGACGGGGGTACACCGATAAACTCACCTTT

clone size: -
D gene: -
V gene: TRDV2
J gene: TRDJ2
CDR3 length: 15
CDR3 protein: CACDTWGGLTAQLFF
CDR3 DNA: TGTGCCTGTGACACCTGGGGGGGTTTGACAGCACAACTCTTCTTT

clone size: -
D gene: TRDD3
V gene: TRDV2
J gene: TRDJ1
CDR3 length: 18
CDR3 protein: CACDPAASWGIVRDKLIF
CDR3 DNA: TGTGCCTGTGACCCAGCTGCATCCTGGGGGATCGTTCGGGATAAACTCATCTTT

clone size: few
D gene: TRDD3
V gene: TRDV2
J gene: TRDJ1
CDR3 length: 16
CDR3 protein: CACDTLGDRPPLKLIF
CDR3 DNA: TGTGCCTGTGACACGCTGGGGGATAGGCCCCCTCTGAAACTCATCTTT

clone size: medium-sized
D gene: TRDD3
V gene: TRDV2
J gene: TRDJ1
CDR3 length: 18
CDR3 protein: CACDSLELGDTLVDKLIF
CDR3 DNA: TGTGCCTGTGACTCCTTAGAACTGGGGGATACGCTTGTTGATAAACTCATCTTT

clone size: -
D gene: -
V gene: TRDV2
J gene: TRDJ1
CDR3 length: 16
CDR3 protein: CACDTLDEGYTDKLIF
CDR3 DNA: TGTGCCTGTGACACCCTCGATGAGGGGTACACCGATAAACTCATCTTT

clone size: few
D gene: TRDD3
V gene: TRDV2
J gene: TRDJ1
CDR3 length: 19
CDR3 protein: CACDTLSSTGGFHTDKLIF
CDR3 DNA: TGTGCCTGTGACACCCTTTCGAGTACTGGGGGATTCCACACCGATAAACTCATCTTT

clone size: -
D gene: TRDD3
V gene: TRDV2
J gene: TRDJ1
CDR3 length: 19
CDR3 protein: CACDTVGGTGGPYTDKLIF
CDR3 DNA: TGTGCCTGTGACACCGTTGGGGGTACTGGGGGGCCTTACACCGATAAACTCATCTTT

clone size: medium-sized
D gene: TRDD3
V gene: TRDV2
J gene: TRDJ1
CDR3 length: 18
CDR3 protein: CACDAVLGDTTATDKLIF
CDR3 DNA: TGTGCCTGTGATGCAGTACTGGGGGATACAACCGCGACCGATAAACTCATCTTT

clone size: medium-sized
D gene: TRDD3
V gene: TRDV2
J gene: TRDJ1
CDR3 length: 15
CDR3 protein: CACDPLGPYTDKLIF
CDR3 DNA: TGTGCCTGTGACCCACTGGGGCCCTACACCGATAAACTCATCTTT

clone size: -
D gene: -
V gene: TRDV2
J gene: TRDJ3
CDR3 length: 17
CDR3 protein: CACDNTGSSWDTRQMFF
CDR3 DNA: TGTGCCTGTGACAATACTGGGAGCTCCTGGGACACCCGACAGATGTTTTTC